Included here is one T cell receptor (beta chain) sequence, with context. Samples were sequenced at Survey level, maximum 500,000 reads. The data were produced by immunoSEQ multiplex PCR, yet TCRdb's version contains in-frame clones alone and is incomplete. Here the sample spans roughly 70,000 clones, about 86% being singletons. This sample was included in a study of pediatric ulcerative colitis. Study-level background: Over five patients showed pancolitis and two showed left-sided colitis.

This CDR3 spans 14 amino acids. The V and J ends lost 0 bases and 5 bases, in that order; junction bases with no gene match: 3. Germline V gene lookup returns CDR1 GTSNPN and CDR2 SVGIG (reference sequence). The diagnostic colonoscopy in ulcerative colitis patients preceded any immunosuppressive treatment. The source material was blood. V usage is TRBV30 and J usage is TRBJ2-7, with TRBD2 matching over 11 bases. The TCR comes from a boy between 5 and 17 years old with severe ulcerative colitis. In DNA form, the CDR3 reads TGTGCCTGGAGTGTACTAGCGGGAGAAGACGAGCAGTACTTC. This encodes CAWSVLAGEDEQYF.